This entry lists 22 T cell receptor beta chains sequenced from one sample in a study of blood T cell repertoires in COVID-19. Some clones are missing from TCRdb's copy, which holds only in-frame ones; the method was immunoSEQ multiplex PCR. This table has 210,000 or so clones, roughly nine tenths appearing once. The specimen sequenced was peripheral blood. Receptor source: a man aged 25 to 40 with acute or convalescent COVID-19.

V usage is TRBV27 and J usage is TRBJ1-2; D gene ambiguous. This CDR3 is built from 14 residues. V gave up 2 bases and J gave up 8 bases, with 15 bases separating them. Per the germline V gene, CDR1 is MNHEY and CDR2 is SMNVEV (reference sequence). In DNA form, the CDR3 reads TGTGCCAGCAGTTTAAGCCGGCAGGTCGGCGGCTACACCTTC. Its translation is CASSLSRQVGGYTF.

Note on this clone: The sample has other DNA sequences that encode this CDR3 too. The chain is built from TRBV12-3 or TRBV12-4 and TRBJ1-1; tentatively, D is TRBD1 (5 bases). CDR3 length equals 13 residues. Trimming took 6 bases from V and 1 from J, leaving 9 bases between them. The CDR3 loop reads CASSFQGNTEAFF. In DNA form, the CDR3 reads TGTGCCAGCAGCTTCCAGGGGAACACTGAAGCTTTCTTT.

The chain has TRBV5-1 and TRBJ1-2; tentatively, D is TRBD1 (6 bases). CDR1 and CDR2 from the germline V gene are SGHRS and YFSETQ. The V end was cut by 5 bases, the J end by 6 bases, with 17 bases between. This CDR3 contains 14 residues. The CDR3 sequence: CASSSTQGLNGYTF. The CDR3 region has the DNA TGCGCCAGCAGTTCGACACAGGGTTTGAATGGCTACACCTTC.

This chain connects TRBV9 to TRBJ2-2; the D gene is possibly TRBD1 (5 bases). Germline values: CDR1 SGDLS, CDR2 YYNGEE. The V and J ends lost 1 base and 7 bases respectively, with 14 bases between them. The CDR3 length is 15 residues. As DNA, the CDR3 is TGTGCCAGCAGCGTATTTTCCAGGGTGGACGGGGAGCTGTTTTTT. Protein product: CASSVFSRVDGELFF.

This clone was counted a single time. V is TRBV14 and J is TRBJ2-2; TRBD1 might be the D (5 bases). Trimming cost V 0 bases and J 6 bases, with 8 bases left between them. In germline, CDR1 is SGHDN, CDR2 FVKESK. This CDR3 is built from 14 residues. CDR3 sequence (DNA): TGTGCCAGCAGCCAAGAATACAGGTCCGGGGAGCTGTTTTTT. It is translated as CASSQEYRSGELFF.

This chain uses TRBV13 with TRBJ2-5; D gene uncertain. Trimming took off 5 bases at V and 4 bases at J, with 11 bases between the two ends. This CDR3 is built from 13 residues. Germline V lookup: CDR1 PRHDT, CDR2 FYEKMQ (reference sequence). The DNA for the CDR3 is TGTGCCAGCAGCCTACCTCCGGGAGAGACCCAGTACTTC. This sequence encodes CASSLPPGETQYF.

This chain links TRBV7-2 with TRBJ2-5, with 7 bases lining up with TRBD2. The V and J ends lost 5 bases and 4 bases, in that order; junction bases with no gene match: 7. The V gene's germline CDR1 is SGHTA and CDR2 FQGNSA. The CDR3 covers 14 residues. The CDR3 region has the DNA TGTGCCAGCAGCCGGACTAGTACAGGAGAGACCCAGTACTTC. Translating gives CASSRTSTGETQYF.

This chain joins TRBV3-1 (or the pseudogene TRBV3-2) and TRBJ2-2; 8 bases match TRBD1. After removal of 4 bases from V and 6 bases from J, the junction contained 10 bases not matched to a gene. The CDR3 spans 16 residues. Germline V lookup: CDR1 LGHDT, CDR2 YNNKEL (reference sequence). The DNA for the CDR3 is TGTGCCAGCAGCCGCCATGGACAGGGTCGGGCCGGGGAGCTGTTTTTT. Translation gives CASSRHGQGRAGELFF.

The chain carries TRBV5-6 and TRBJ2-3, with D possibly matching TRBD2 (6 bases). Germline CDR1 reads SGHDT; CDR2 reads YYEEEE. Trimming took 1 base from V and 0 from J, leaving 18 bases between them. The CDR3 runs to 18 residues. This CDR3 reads CASSLLRLRTTSTDTQYF. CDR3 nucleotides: TGTGCCAGCAGCTTGCTAAGGTTGCGGACTACTAGCACAGATACGCAGTATTTT.

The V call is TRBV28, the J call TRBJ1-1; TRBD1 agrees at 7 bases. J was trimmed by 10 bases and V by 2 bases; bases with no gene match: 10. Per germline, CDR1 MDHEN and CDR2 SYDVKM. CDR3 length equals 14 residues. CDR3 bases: TGTGCCAGCAGTTTAACGGCAGGGGGAACCCGAGCTTTCTTT. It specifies CASSLTAGGTRAFF.

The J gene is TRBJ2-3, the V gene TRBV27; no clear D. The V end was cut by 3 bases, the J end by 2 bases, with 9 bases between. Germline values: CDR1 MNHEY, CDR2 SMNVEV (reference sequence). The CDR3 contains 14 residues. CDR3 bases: TGTGCCAGCAGTTTCCAGGTCCACACAGATACGCAGTATTTT. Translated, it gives CASSFQVHTDTQYF.

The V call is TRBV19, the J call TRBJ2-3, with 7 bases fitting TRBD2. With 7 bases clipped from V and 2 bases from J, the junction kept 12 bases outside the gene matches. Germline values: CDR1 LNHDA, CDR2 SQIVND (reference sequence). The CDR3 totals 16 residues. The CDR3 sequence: CASTLSQRDPTDTQYF. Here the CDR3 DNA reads TGTGCCAGTACCCTATCCCAGCGGGATCCCACAGATACGCAGTATTTT.

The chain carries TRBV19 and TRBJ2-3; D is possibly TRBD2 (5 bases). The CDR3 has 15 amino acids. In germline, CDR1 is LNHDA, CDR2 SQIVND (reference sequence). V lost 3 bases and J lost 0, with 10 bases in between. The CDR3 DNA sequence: TGTGCCAGTAGTATTGGCGGGCCTAGCACAGATACGCAGTATTTT. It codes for CASSIGGPSTDTQYF.

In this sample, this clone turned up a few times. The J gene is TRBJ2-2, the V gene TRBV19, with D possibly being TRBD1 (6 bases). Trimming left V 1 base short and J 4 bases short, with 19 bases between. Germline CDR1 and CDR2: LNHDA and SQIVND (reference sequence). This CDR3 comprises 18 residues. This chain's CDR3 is CASSIAIWGRGSTGELFF. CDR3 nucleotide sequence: TGTGCCAGTAGTATAGCGATCTGGGGCAGGGGCTCCACCGGGGAGCTGTTTTTT. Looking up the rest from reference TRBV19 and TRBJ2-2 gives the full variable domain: DGGITQSPKYLFRKEGQNVTLSCEQNLNHDAMYWYRQDPGQGLRLIYYSQIVNDFQKGDIAEGYSVSREKKESFPLTVTSAQKNPTAFYLCASSIAIWGRGSTGELFFGEGSRLTVL.

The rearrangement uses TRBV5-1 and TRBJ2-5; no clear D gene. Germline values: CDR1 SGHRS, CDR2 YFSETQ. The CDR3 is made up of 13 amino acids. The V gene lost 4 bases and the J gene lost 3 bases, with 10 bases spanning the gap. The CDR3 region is CASSVSSEETQYF. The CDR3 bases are TGCGCCAGCAGCGTCTCTAGTGAAGAGACCCAGTACTTC.

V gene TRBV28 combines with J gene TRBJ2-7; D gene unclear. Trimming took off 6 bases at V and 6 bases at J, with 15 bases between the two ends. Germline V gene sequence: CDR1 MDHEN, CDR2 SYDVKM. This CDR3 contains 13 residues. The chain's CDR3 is CASSPRGSVEQYF. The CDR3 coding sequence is TGTGCCAGCAGCCCACGCGGTTCGGTCGAGCAGTACTTC.

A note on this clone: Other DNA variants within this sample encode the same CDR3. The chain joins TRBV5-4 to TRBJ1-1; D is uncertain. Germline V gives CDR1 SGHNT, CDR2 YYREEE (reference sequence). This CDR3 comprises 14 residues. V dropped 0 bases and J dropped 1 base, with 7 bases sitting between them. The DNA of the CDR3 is TGTGCCAGCAGCTTGGACAGACAGAACACTGAAGCTTTCTTT. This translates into CASSLDRQNTEAFF. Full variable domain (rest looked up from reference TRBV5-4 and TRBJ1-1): ETGVTQSPTHLIKTRGQQVTLRCSSQSGHNTVSWYQQALGQGPQFIFQYYREEENGRGNFPPRFSGLQFPNYSSELNVNALELDDSALYLCASSLDRQNTEAFFGQGTRLTVV.

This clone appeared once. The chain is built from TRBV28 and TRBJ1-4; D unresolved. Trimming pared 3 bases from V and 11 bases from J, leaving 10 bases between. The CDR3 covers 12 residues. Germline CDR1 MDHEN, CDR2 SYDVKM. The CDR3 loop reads CASSFLREKLFF. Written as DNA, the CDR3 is TGTGCCAGCAGTTTCTTGAGGGAGAAACTGTTTTTT.

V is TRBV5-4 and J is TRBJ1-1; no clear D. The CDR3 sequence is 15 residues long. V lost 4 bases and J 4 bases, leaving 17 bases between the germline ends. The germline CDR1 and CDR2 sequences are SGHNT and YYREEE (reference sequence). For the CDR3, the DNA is TGTGCCAGCAGCCCCGTGGAGGGCTTGTCCACTGAAGCTTTCTTT. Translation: CASSPVEGLSTEAFF.

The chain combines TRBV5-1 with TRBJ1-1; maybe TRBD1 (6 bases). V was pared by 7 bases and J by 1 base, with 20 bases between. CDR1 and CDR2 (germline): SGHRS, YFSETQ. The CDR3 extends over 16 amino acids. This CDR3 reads CASRSGGKLSNTEAFF. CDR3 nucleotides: TGCGCCAGCCGGTCGGGGGGCAAACTTTCGAACACTGAAGCTTTCTTT. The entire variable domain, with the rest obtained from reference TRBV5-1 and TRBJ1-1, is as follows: KAGVTQTPRYLIKTRGQQVTLSCSPISGHRSVSWYQQTPGQGLQFLFEYFSETQRNKGNFPGRFSGRQFSNSRSEMNVSTLELGDSALYLCASRSGGKLSNTEAFFGQGTRLTVV.

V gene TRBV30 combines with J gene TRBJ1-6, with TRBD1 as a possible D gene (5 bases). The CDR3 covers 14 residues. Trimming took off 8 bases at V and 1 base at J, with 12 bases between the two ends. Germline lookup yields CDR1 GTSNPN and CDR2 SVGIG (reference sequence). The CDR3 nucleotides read TGTGCCGGACAATTTGGGTCCTATAATTCACCCCTCCACTTT. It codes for CAGQFGSYNSPLHF.

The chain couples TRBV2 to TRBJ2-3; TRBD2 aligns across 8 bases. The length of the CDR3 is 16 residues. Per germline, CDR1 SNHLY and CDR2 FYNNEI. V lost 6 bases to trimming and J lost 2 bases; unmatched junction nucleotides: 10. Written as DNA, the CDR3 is TGTGCCAGCAGCTCCCTGGCGGGGGGTATCACAGATACGCAGTATTTT. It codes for CASSSLAGGITDTQYF.